The TCR beta chain under discussion was sequenced for a study of blood T cell repertoires in COVID-19 (dated by TCRdb to 2019 to 2021). A note on the overall study: The collaborator samples originated in the United States, Italy and Spain and spanned the acute and convalescent phases of COVID-19. The material from the prospective study consisted of cDNA or gDNA derived from T cells, B-cell-depleted T cells, or PBMCs. The dataset comprised deeply sampled blood TCRbeta repertoires from subjects exposed to, actively infected with, or recovered from COVID-19. The repertoires were made available in a free public database intended to serve as a resource for research on the immune response to SARS-CoV-2. The samples were drawn from two sources: the first 160 participants of the ongoing ImmuneRACE study, and 1,000 to 1,500 subjects contributed by 6 global collaborators. Nearly every sample came with metadata listing a de-identified subject ID, COVID-19 status, age in years and sex. HLA class I and class II types, where available, came from metadata supplied by the sample provider rather than from assay-based typing.

In regard to this clone: Its target antigen remains unknown. No much larger clonotype is one base removed from it; base qualities were not supplied.

The investigation overall reported the following: Clinical and demographic metadata were provided uncurated, with the amount varying by source and participant.

A second Seattle source provided samples from volunteer blood donors who had recovered from COVID-19. Collaborating institutions collected whole blood in K2EDTA tubes following their own protocols. For TCRbeta analysis, collaborators shipped samples as frozen whole blood, isolated PBMCs, or DNA extracted from either of those sample types. Measured from the cysteine to the phenylalanine, the CDR3 is 14 residues long. The sequence is cut down to CDR3 DNA, 42 bases in frame from base 1. V and J are trimmed by 5 bases and 7 bases, and the gene matches miss 8 bases of the junction. Sequences MNHEY (CDR1) and SMNVEV (CDR2) are obtained from the germline V gene (reference sequence). TCRbeta CDR3 regions were amplified from genomic DNA by means of the immunoSEQ Assay, a bias-controlled multiplex PCR. As for the original processing: Nucleated cell counts per sample were estimated from amplification of reference gene primers within the assay. To quantify the absolute abundance of each unique TCRbeta CDR3 rearrangement, sequence reads were collapsed and filtered. For each sample, productive Simpson clonality was calculated as the square root of Simpson's diversity index across productive rearrangements. This immuneACCESS table, as held by TCRdb, lists in-frame sequences with V and J called but not all clones. Of the missing ones, under half trace to an unresolved V gene in checked studies; the others have no known cause. V and J calls and clone size are copied from that table; D and trimming were computed from the DNA. The sample data list just under 95,000 clones, and about three quarters of these were observed just once. The ten largest clones capture 7.5% to 9.5% of the sample.

The V and J segments used are TRBV27 and TRBJ1-2, and TRBD1 aligns with 9 junction nucleotides. The source material was peripheral blood. This TCR derives from a man aged 45-65 years who had recovered from COVID-19. The sequenced DNA is TGTGCCAGCAGTATTACAGGGGGCATCGGTGGCTACACCTTC. The encoded protein is CASSITGGIGGYTF.